The 5 T cell receptor beta chains below come from one sample, sequenced in a study of cytomegalovirus exposure and HLA in healthy donors. It was with 60 Vbeta and 13 Jbeta primers that the PCR ran. Generated by immunoSEQ multiplex PCR, the TCRdb table keeps only in-frame clones and is missing some. The data hold approximately 200,000 clones, with approximately 83% observed a single time. Sequencing was performed on PBMCs. The receptors were gathered from a girl aged 5-17 years in good health and CMV-seronegative.

The V and J genes are TRBV29-1 and TRBJ1-1; TRBD1 aligns across 8 bases. Germline CDR1 and CDR2: SQVTM and ANQGSEA. The CDR3 runs 13 residues. V dropped 5 bases and J dropped 4; count of bases not matched to a gene: 6. The CDR3 coding sequence is TGCAGCGTTTACAGGACAGGGATCACTGAAGCTTTCTTT. It is translated as CSVYRTGITEAFF.

The chain combines TRBV9 with TRBJ2-1; D is perhaps TRBD2 (5 bases). The CDR3 extends over 13 amino acids. V lost 3 bases, J lost 7 bases, and 11 bases lay in between. Germline CDR1 reads SGDLS; CDR2 reads YYNGEE. The CDR3 protein is CASSDGVENEQFF. The CDR3 bases are TGTGCCAGCAGCGACGGGGTCGAAAATGAGCAGTTCTTC.

CDR3 in DNA: TGTGCCAGCAGCCAAGCCGGGGGCTACACCTTC. Its protein product is CASSQAGGYTF. The chain carries TRBV14 and TRBJ1-2; D gene uncertain. Trimming pared 1 base from V and 8 bases from J, leaving 5 bases between. In germline, CDR1 is SGHDN, CDR2 FVKESK. The CDR3 length is 11 residues.

This chain joins TRBV2 and TRBJ1-5; maybe TRBD1 (5 bases). CDR3 length: 14 amino acids. Germline lookup yields CDR1 SNHLY and CDR2 FYNNEI. The germline V and J ends were trimmed by 8 bases and 4 bases, with 15 bases remaining between them. The CDR3 spells CASRGFSPNQPQHF. In DNA form, the CDR3 reads TGTGCCAGCCGGGGGTTCTCTCCTAATCAGCCCCAGCATTTT.

This clone showed up just a few times. The chain combines TRBV4-3 with TRBJ1-6; maybe TRBD1 (6 bases). The germline CDR1 and CDR2 sequences are LGHNA and YSLEER. The CDR3 has 15 amino acids. V was cut by 5 bases and J by 4 bases, with 12 bases left in between. The CDR3 coding sequence is TGCGCCAGCAGCGACACAGGGAATTATAATTCACCCCTCCACTTT. This codes for CASSDTGNYNSPLHF.